The sequence of this TCR beta chain was determined in a study of OX40 agonist ivuxolimab in advanced cancers. In this sample, this clone turned up a few times. Method: immunoSEQ multiplex PCR; TCRdb's copy keeps in-frame clones and lacks some. The table includes 20,000 to 30,000 clones, roughly 85% detected once. From germline, CDR1 is SEHNR and CDR2 FQNEAQ (reference sequence). After removal of 5 bases from V and 4 bases from J, the junction contained 4 bases not matched to a gene. The CDR3 has 14 residues. The receptor was derived from an adult with an advanced solid tumor such as melanoma, head and neck, liver or kidney cancer. The J gene is TRBJ1-4, the V gene TRBV7-9, with TRBD1 matching 7 bases. The sequencing here drew on CD4+ or CD8+ T cells sorted from blood, taken in a trial of the OX40 agonist ivuxolimab. In nucleotides, the CDR3 is TGTGCCAGCAGCCAAGACAGGGATAATGAAAAACTGTTTTTT. Protein: CASSQDRDNEKLFF.